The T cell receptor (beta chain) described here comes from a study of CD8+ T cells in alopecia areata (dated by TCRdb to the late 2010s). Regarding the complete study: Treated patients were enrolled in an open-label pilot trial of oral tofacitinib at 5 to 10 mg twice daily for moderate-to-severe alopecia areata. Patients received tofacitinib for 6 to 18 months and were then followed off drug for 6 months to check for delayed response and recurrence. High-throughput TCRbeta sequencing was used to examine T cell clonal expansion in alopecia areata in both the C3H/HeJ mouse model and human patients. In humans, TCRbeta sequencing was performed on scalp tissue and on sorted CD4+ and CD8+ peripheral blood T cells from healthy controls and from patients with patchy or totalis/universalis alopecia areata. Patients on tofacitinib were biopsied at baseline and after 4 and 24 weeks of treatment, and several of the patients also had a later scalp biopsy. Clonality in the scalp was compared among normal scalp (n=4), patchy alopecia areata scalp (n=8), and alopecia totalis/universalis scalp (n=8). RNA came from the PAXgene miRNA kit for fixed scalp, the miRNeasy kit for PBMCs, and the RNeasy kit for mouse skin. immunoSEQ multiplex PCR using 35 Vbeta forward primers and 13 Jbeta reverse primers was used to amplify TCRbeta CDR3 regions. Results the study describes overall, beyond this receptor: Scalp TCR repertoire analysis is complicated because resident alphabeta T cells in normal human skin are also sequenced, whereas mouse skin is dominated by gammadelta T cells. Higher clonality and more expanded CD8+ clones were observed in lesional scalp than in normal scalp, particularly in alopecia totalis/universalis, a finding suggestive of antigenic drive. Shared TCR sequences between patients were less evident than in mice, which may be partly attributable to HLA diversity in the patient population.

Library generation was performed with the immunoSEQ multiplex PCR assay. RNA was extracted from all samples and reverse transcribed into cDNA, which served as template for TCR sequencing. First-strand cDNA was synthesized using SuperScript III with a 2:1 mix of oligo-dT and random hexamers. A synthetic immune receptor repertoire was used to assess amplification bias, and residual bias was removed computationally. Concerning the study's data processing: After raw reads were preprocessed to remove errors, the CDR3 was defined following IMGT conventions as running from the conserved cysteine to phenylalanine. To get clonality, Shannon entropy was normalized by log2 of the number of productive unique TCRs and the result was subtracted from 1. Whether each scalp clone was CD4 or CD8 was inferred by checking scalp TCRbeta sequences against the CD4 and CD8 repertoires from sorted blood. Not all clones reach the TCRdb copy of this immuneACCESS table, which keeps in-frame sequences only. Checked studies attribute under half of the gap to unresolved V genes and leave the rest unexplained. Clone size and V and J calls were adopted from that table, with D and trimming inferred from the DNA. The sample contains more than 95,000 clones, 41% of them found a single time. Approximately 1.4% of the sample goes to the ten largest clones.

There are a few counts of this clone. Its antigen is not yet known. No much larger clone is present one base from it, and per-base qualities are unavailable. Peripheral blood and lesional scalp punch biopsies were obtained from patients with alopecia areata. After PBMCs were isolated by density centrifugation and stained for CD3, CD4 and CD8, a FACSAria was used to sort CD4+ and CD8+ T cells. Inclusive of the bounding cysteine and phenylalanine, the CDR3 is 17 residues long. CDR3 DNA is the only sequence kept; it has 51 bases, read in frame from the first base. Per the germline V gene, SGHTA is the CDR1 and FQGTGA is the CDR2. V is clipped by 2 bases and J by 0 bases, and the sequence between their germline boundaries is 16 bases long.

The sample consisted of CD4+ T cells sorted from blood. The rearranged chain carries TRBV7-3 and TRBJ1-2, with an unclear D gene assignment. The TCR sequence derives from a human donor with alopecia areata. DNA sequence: TGTGCCAGCAGCTTAGTTGGGCCTATAGCTGCTAACTATGGCTACACCTTC. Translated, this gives CASSLVGPIAANYGYTF.